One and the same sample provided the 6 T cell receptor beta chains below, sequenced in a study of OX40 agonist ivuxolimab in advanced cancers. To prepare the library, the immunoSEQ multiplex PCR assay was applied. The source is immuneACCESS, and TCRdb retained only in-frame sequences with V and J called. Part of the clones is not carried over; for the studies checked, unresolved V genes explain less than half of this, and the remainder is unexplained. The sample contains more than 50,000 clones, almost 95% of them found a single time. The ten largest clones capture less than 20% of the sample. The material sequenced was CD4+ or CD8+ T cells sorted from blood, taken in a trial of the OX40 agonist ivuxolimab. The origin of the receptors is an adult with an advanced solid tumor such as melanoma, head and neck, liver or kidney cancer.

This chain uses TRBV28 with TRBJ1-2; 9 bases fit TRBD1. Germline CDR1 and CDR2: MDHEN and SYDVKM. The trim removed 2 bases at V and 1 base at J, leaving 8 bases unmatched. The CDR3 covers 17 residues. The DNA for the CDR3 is TGTGCCAGCAGTTTACGGGCACAGGGGGCCTATAACTATGGCTACACCTTC. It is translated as CASSLRAQGAYNYGYTF.

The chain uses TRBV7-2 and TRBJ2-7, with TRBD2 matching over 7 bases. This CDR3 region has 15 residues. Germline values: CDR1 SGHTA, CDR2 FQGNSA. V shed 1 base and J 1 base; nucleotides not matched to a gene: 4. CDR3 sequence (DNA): TGTGCCAGCAGCTTAGGGGCTAGCGGTTCCTACGAGCAGTACTTC. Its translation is CASSLGASGSYEQYF.

The CDR3 reads CASSIGGTGGIEAFF. The CDR3 bases are TGTGCCAGTAGTATAGGGGGGACAGGAGGAATCGAAGCTTTCTTT. The chain uses TRBV19 and TRBJ1-1; 8 bases fit TRBD1. V dropped 1 base and J dropped 8; count of bases not matched to a gene: 9. Germline CDR1 LNHDA, CDR2 SQIVND (reference sequence). The CDR3 extends over 15 amino acids.

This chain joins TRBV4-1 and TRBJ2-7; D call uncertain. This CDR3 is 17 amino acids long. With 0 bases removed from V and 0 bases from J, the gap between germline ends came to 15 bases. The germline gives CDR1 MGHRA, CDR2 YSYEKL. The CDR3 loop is CASSQDLSWGNSYEQYF. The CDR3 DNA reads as TGCGCCAGCAGCCAAGACCTCAGCTGGGGAAACTCCTACGAGCAGTACTTC.

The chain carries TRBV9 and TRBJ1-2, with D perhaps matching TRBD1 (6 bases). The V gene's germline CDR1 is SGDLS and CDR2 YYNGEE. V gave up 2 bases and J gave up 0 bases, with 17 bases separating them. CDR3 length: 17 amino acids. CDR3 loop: CASSVTSYTGTNYGYTF. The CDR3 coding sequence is TGTGCCAGCAGCGTCACCTCCTACACAGGGACTAACTATGGCTACACCTTC.

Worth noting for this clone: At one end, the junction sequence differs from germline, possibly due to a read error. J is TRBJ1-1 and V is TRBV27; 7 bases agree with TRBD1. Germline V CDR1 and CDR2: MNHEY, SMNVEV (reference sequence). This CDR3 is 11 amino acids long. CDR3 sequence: CASSTGTEVFF. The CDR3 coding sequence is TGTGCCAGCAGTACCGGGACAGAAGTTTTCTTT.